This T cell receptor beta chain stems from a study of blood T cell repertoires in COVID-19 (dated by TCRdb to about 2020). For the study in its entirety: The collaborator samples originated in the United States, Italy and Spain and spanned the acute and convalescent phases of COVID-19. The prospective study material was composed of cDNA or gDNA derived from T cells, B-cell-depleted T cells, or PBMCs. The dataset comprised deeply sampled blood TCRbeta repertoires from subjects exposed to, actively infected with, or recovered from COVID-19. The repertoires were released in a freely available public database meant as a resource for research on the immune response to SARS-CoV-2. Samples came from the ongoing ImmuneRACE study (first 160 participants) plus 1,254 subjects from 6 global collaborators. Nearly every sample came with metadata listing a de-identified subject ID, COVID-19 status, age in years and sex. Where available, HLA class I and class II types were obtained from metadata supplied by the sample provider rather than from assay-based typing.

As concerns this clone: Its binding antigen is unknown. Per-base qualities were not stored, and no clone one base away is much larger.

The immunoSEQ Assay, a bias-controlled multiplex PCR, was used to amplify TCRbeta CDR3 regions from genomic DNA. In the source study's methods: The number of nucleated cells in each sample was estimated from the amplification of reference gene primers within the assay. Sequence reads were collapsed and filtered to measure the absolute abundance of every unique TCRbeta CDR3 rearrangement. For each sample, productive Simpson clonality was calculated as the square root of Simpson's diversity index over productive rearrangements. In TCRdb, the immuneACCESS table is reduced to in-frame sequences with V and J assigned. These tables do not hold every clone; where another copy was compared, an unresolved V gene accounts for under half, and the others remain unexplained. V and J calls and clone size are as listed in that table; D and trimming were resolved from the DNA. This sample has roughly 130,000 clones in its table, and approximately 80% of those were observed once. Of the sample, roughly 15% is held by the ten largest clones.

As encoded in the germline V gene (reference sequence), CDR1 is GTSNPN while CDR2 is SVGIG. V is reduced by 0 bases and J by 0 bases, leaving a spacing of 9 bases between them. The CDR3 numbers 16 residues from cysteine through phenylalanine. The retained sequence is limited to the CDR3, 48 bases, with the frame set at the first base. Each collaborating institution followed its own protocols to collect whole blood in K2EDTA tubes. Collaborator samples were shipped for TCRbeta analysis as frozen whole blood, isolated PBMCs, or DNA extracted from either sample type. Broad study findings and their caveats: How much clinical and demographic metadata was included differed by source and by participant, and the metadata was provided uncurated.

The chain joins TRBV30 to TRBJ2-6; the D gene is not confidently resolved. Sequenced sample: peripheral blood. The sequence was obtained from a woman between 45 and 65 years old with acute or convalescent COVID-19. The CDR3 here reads CAWSVRVYSGANVLTF. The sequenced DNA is TGTGCCTGGAGTGTACGGGTGTACTCTGGGGCCAACGTCCTGACTTTC. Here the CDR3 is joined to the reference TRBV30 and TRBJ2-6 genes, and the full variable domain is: SQTIHQWPATLVQPVGSPLSLECTVEGTSNPNLYWYRQAAGRGLQLLFYSVGIGQISSEVPQNLSASRPQDRQFILSSKKLLLSDSGFYLCAWSVRVYSGANVLTFGAGSRLTVL.